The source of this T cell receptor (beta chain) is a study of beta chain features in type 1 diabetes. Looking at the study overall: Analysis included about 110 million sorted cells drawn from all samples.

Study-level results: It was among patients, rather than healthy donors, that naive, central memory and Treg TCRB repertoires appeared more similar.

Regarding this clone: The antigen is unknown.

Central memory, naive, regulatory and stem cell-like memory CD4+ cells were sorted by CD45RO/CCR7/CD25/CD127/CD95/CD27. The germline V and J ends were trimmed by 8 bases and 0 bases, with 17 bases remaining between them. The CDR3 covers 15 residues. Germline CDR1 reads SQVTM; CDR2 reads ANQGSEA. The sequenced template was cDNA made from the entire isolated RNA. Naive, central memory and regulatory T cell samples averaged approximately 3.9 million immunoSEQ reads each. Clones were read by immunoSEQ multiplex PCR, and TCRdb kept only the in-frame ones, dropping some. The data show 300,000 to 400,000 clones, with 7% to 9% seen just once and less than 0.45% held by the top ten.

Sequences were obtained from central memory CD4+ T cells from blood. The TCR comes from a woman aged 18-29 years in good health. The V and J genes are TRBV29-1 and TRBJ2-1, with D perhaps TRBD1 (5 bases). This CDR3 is CSTRVGPSSYNEQFF. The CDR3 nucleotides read TGCAGCACAAGGGTGGGGCCGAGCTCCTACAATGAGCAGTTCTTC.